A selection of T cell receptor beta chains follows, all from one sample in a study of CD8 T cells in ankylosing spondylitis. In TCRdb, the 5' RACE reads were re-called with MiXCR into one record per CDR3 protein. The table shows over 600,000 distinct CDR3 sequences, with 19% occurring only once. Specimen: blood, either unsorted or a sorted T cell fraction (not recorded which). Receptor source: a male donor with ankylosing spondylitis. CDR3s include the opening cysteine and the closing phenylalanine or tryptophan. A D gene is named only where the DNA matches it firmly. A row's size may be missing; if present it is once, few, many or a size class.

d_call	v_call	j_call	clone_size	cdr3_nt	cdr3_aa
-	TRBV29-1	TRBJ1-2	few	TGCAGCGCTATTTCAGGGGTTCCGAGAGGCTATGGCTACACCTTC	CSAISGVPRGYGYTF
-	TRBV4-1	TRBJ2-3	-	TGCGCCAGCAGCCAAGGGCGCTGGCAGGACCACACAGATACGCAGTATTTT	CASSQGRWQDHTDTQYF
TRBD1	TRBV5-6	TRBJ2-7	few	TGTGCCAGCAGCTCCACGGGACAGGCGATCTACGAGCAGTACTTC	CASSSTGQAIYEQYF
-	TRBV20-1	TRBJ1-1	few	TGCAGCGCCAGACGGATGAACACTGAAGCTTTCTTT	CSARRMNTEAFF
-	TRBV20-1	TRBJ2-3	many	TGCAGTGCTAGACCTATAACGGGGCCGGGCACAGATACGCAGTATTTT	CSARPITGPGTDTQYF
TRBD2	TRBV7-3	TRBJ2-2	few	TGTGCCAGCAGCTTAAGGGTAGCGGGGGGCCTCAACACCGGGGAGCTGTTTTTT	CASSLRVAGGLNTGELFF
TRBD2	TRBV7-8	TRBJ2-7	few	TGTGCCAGCAGCCCCAGTCGGCCTAGCGGGATATACGAGCAGTACTTC	CASSPSRPSGIYEQYF
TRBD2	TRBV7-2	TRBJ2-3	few	TGTGCCAGCAGCTTCAGCCCCCGACTAGCGGGGACCACAGATACGCAGTATTTT	CASSFSPRLAGTTDTQYF
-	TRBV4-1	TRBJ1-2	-	TGCGCCAGCAGCCATCCTACGGGGCCAGGCGGCTACACCTTC	CASSHPTGPGGYTF
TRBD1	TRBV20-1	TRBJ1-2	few	TGCAGTGCTACTCAGGGGGGGAACGGCTACACCTTC	CSATQGGNGYTF
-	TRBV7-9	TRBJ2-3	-	TGTGCCAGCAGCTTCGCGGGTTACCCCACAGATACGCAGTATTTT	CASSFAGYPTDTQYF
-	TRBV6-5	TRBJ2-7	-	TGTGCCAGCAGCTACCTTGCAGGACCCTACGAGCAGTACTTC	CASSYLAGPYEQYF
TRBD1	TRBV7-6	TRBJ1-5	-	TGTGCCAGCAGCGCGAGAGACAGGGTTGGTCAGCCCCAGCATTTT	CASSARDRVGQPQHF
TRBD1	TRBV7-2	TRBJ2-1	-	TGTGCCAGCAGCTTATTGTCGGGACAGGGGGAGTTCTTC	CASSLLSGQGEFF
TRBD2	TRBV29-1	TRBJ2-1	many	TGCAGCGTTGCCGGGGGGAGCTCCTACAATGAGCAGTTCTTC	CSVAGGSSYNEQFF
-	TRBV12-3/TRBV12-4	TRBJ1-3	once	TGTGCCAGCAGTCCTAGACGACAAGGCTCTGGAAACACCATATATTTT	CASSPRRQGSGNTIYF
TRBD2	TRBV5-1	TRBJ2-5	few	TGCGCCAGCAGCTTCGGGGGACTAGCGGGACGAGAGACCCAGTACTTC	CASSFGGLAGRETQYF
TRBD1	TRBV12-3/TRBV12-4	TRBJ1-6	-	TGTGCCAGCAGGGAGACAGGGGATTCACCCCTCCACTTT	CASRETGDSPLHF
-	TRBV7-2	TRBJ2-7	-	TGTGCCAGCAGCACCAACTCCTACGAGCAGTACTTC	CASSTNSYEQYF
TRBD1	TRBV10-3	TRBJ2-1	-	TGTGCCATCAGTAACCCGGGACAGGCCCTCAGTTCGATCTACTCCTACAATGAGCAGTTCTTC	CAISNPGQALSSIYSYNEQFF
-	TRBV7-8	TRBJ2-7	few	TGTGCCAGCAGCCAGAGGAGGGGGATTGAGAACGAGCAGTACTTC	CASSQRRGIENEQYF
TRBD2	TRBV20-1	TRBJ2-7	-	TGCAGTGCTAGAGATCCGGGACTAGACTACGAGCAGTACTTC	CSARDPGLDYEQYF
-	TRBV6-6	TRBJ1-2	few	TGTGCCAGCAGTTACGCCCCGGTCGGGGGCTACACCTTC	CASSYAPVGGYTF
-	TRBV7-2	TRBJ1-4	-	TGTGCCAGCAGCTTGCGGACGGATTATAATGAAAAACTGTTTTTT	CASSLRTDYNEKLFF
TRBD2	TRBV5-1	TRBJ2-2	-	TGCGCCAGCAGCTTCTGGGGACTAGCTTCCTCCGGGGAGCTGTTTTTT	CASSFWGLASSGELFF
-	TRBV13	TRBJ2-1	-	TGTGCCAGCAGCTCCCGGGACGGCATCAATGAGCAGTTCTTC	CASSSRDGINEQFF
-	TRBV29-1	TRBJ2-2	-	TGCAGCGTTGTTTGGGCGGAAAGGGAGGCCGGGGAGCTGTTTTTT	CSVVWAEREAGELFF
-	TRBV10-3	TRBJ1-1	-	TGTGCCATCAGTACCCGACAGGACACTGAAGCTTTCTTT	CAISTRQDTEAFF
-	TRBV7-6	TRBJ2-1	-	TGTGCCAGCAGCAAAGCAGGGCTAGAATCTGGGAATGAGCAGTTCTTC	CASSKAGLESGNEQFF
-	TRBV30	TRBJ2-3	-	TGTGCCTGGAGTCCGCAGGCCACAGATACGCAGTATTTT	CAWSPQATDTQYF
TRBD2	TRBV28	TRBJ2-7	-	TGTGCCAGCAGTTTCGTCAGGGCTAGCGGGAGCTACGGGCAGTACTTC	CASSFVRASGSYGQYF
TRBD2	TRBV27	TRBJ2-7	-	TGTGCCAGCAGAGAAACAGCGGGAGGGCCCTACGAGCAGTACTTC	CASRETAGGPYEQYF
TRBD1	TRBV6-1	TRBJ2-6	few	TGTGCCAGCAGTCCCCAACCCGGGACAGGGAGCTCTGGGGCCAACGTCCTGACTTTC	CASSPQPGTGSSGANVLTF
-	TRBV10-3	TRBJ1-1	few	TGTGCCATCAGTGAGTCGGGGAACACCCCTGAAGCTTTCTTT	CAISESGNTPEAFF
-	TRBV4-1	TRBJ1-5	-	TGCGCCAGCAGCCAAGTTGACCTAAAGGATCAGCCCCAGCATTTT	CASSQVDLKDQPQHF
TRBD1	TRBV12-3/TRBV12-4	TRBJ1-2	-	TGTGCCAGCAAACAGGGGAGGGGTAGTGGGTATGGCTACACCTTC	CASKQGRGSGYGYTF